A single sample gave rise to the 24 T cell receptor beta chains below, sequenced in a study of identical twins. Using its own MiXCR run on the 5' RACE reads, TCRdb lists one record per CDR3 protein. The sample carries roughly 500,000 distinct CDR3 sequences, roughly a fifth recorded once. This sample also appeared in a second study, on T cells expressing NK-cell markers.

Sequencing input: CD4+ T cells sorted from blood. The receptors here all came from a woman between 18 and 29 years old in good health.

This chain uses TRBV12-3 or TRBV12-4 with TRBJ2-7; D possibly uses TRBD1 or TRBD2 (5 bases each). Trimming removed 5 bases at V and 0 bases at J, with 14 bases between. The CDR3 contains 15 residues. CDR3 in amino acids: CASSPRQRGSYEQYF. As DNA, the CDR3 is TGTGCCAGCAGTCCGAGACAGAGGGGCTCCTACGAGCAGTACTTC.

This clonotype was counted a few times. The chain joins TRBV25-1 to TRBJ1-4; no clear D. Trimming left V 3 bases short and J 8 bases short, with 10 bases between. Germline CDR1 MGHDK, CDR2 SYGVNS. The CDR3 contains 13 residues. The CDR3: CASSDYRAEKLFF. The CDR3 nucleotides read TGTGCCAGCAGTGATTATAGGGCGGAAAAACTGTTTTTT.

The chain combines TRBV6-1 with TRBJ1-2; possibly TRBD1 for D (6 bases). The CDR3 contains 14 residues. Per germline, CDR1 MNHNS and CDR2 SASEGT. V dropped 5 bases and J dropped 4 bases, with 14 bases sitting between them. CDR3 residues: CASSPRTVTYGYTF. The CDR3 DNA is TGTGCCAGCAGTCCGAGGACAGTGACCTATGGCTACACCTTC.

The sample holds a few counts of this clonotype. The chain couples TRBV3-1 to TRBJ1-3; no clear D. The CDR3 loop spans 13 amino acids. V was shortened by 4 bases and J by 8 bases, with 12 bases between the two germline ends. Germline V gene lookup returns CDR1 LGHDT and CDR2 YNNKEL (reference sequence). The CDR3 coding sequence is TGTGCCAGCAGCCTTGGGCCCGGAGACACCATATATTTT. Its protein product is CASSLGPGDTIYF.

In this sample, this clonotype turned up many times. This chain connects TRBV20-1 to TRBJ2-2; D is uncertain. CDR3 length: 12 residues. V shed 0 bases and J shed 7 bases, with 6 bases lying between them. Looked up from germline, CDR1 is DFQATT and CDR2 is SNEGSKA (reference sequence). CDR3 coding DNA: TGCAGTGCTAGAGATGGAGTCGGGGAGCTGTTTTTT. Protein sequence: CSARDGVGELFF.

CDR3 sequence: CSVDGYTF. The DNA for the CDR3 is TGCAGTGTAGATGGCTACACCTTC. The chain combines TRBV20-1 with TRBJ1-2, with D unclear. V lost 7 bases and J lost 6, with 3 bases in between. Germline V CDR1 and CDR2: DFQATT, SNEGSKA (reference sequence). This CDR3 is built from 8 residues.

The sample holds a few counts of this clonotype. The genes are TRBV27 and TRBJ1-1, with TRBD1 identical over 7 bases. V gave up 5 bases and J gave up 11 bases; unmatched junction bases: 11. Germline V gives CDR1 MNHEY, CDR2 SMNVEV (reference sequence). The CDR3 covers 13 residues. The CDR3 loop reads CASSLARTGLAFF. The CDR3 DNA follows: TGTGCCAGCAGTCTGGCCCGGACAGGACTGGCTTTCTTT.

The chain is built from TRBV12-3 or TRBV12-4 and TRBJ2-3; the D is unclear. V was clipped by 8 bases and J by 2 bases, with 8 bases between them. CDR3 size: 12 residues. Written as DNA, the CDR3 is TGTGCCAGCGCCAGATACACAGATACGCAGTATTTT. Protein sequence: CASARYTDTQYF.

J is TRBJ2-5 and V is TRBV7-9; either TRBD1 or TRBD2 may fit D (5 bases each). Trimming removed 7 bases from V and 5 bases from J, with 14 bases in between. Looked up from germline, CDR1 is SEHNR and CDR2 is FQNEAQ (reference sequence). CDR3 length: 13 amino acids. The CDR3 DNA sequence: TGTGCCAGCAACATCGGGGCAGGGGAGACCCAGTACTTC. It translates to CASNIGAGETQYF.

The J gene is TRBJ2-5, the V gene TRBV5-6; 7 bases are a match to TRBD1. CDR1 is SGHDT and CDR2 is YYEEEE in the germline V gene. Unmatched junction bases numbered 10, after V lost 5 bases and J lost 3 bases. The CDR3 contains 15 residues. Here the CDR3 reads CASRGTGAAEETQYF. In DNA form, the CDR3 reads TGTGCCAGCAGGGGTACAGGGGCCGCCGAAGAGACCCAGTACTTC.

There are a few counts of this clonotype. V is TRBV20-1 and J is TRBJ2-7, with 8 bases that match TRBD2. V shed 6 bases, J shed 2 bases, and the junction held 9 bases outside the gene matches. This CDR3 spans 14 amino acids. CDR1 and CDR2 from the germline V gene are DFQATT and SNEGSKA (reference sequence). The chain's CDR3 is CSAHPATSAYEQYF. The DNA for the CDR3 is TGCAGTGCCCATCCGGCGACTAGCGCCTACGAGCAGTACTTC.

In its sample, this clonotype was seen once. This chain joins TRBV2 and TRBJ2-5; TRBD1 matches 7 bases. The CDR3 is made up of 14 amino acids. V shed 5 bases, J shed 5 bases, and the junction held 8 bases outside the gene matches. Germline lookup yields CDR1 SNHLY and CDR2 FYNNEI. CDR3 DNA sequence: TGTGCCAGCAGTACGAGGGGGCTCCAGGAGACCCAGTACTTC. Translated, it gives CASSTRGLQETQYF.

The V and J genes are TRBV6-5 and TRBJ2-3; 9 positions agree with TRBD1. The CDR3 covers 14 residues. The germline gives CDR1 MNHEY, CDR2 SVGAGI. The V gene end was trimmed by 6 bases and the J gene end by 4 bases; junction bases not matched to a gene: 5. The CDR3 nucleotides read TGTGCCAGCAGCTACAGGGGGCGGGCAGATACGCAGTATTTT. The encoded protein is CASSYRGRADTQYF.

This clonotype was detected a few times. The chain is built from TRBV12-3 or TRBV12-4 and TRBJ1-4; 7 positions agree with TRBD1. The trim removed 7 bases at V and 7 bases at J, leaving 15 bases unmatched. CDR3 length: 16 amino acids. CDR3: CASTPSGGLKTEKLFF. CDR3 nucleotides: TGTGCCAGCACCCCGTCAGGGGGGCTGAAGACTGAAAAACTGTTTTTT.

This clonotype has a handful of counts. The gene calls are TRBV15 and TRBJ2-7, with TRBD1 identical over 8 bases. This CDR3 is 14 amino acids long. Trimming took 5 bases from V and 0 from J; bases not matched to a gene: 3. CDR1 is LNHNV and CDR2 is YYDKDF in the germline V gene (reference sequence). The CDR3 coding sequence is TGTGCCACCAGCCGCGGGACAGGCTCCTACGAGCAGTACTTC. Translation gives CATSRGTGSYEQYF.

This clonotype came up many times. This chain uses TRBV5-1 with TRBJ2-2; D is perhaps TRBD1 (5 bases). V lost 4 bases, J lost 3 bases, and 13 bases lay in between. The CDR3 has 15 residues. CDR1 is SGHRS, CDR2 YFSETQ, per germline. CDR3 amino acids: CASSLPVGDTGELFF. CDR3 sequence (DNA): TGCGCCAGCAGCCTTCCGGTAGGGGACACCGGGGAGCTGTTTTTT. The complete variable domain, with remaining parts taken from reference TRBV5-1 and TRBJ2-2, reads KAGVTQTPRYLIKTRGQQVTLSCSPISGHRSVSWYQQTPGQGLQFLFEYFSETQRNKGNFPGRFSGRQFSNSRSEMNVSTLELGDSALYLCASSLPVGDTGELFFGEGSRLTVL.

This clonotype was detected only a few times. V is TRBV7-9 and J is TRBJ2-6, with D hard to call. The V end was cut by 5 bases, the J end by 2 bases, with 4 bases between. The CDR3 runs 13 residues. CDR1 SEHNR and CDR2 FQNEAQ come from the germline V gene (reference sequence). The CDR3 nucleotides read TGTGCCAGCAGCGTGCCTGGGGCCAACGTCCTGACTTTC. As protein: CASSVPGANVLTF.

The sample holds many counts of this clonotype. This chain connects TRBV29-1 to TRBJ2-3; possible D gene TRBD2, 6 bases. This CDR3 region has 13 residues. Trimming removed 5 bases from V and 2 bases from J, with 11 bases in between. Germline V gene sequence: CDR1 SQVTM, CDR2 ANQGSEA. DNA of the CDR3: TGCAGCGTTCCGCGGGACCCCACAGATACGCAGTATTTT. Its translation is CSVPRDPTDTQYF.

The chain couples TRBV30 to TRBJ2-2; D gene ambiguous. Germline V CDR1 and CDR2: GTSNPN, SVGIG (reference sequence). The CDR3 has 11 amino acids. Trimming removed 8 bases from V and 6 bases from J, with 10 bases in between. The DNA for the CDR3 is TGTGCCGGTGCTTTGGCCGGGGAGCTGTTTTTT. Translation gives CAGALAGELFF.

This clonotype showed up just a few times. The chain is built from TRBV11-1 and TRBJ2-3; 14 bases are shared with TRBD2. Germline V gene data show CDR1 as SGHAT and CDR2 as FQDESV (reference sequence). With V trimmed by 5 bases and J by 6 bases, 13 bases remained unmatched. The CDR3 sequence is 18 residues long. The CDR3 reads CASSKPGTSGGPLDTQYF. DNA of the CDR3: TGTGCCAGCAGCAAACCAGGGACTAGCGGGGGCCCATTGGATACGCAGTATTTT.

V and J are TRBV5-4 and TRBJ2-1; D unclear. The CDR3 is made up of 15 amino acids. Deletions cut 3 bases from V and 4 bases from J, with 14 bases between. Germline V lookup: CDR1 SGHNT, CDR2 YYREEE (reference sequence). CDR3 loop: CASSSIARSYNEQFF. For the CDR3, the DNA is TGTGCCAGCAGCTCGATTGCGCGTTCGTACAATGAGCAGTTCTTC.

This chain connects TRBV5-1 to TRBJ2-5; 9 bases fit TRBD2. Germline CDR1 reads SGHRS; CDR2 reads YFSETQ. The CDR3 runs 17 residues. J gave up 5 bases and V 0 bases, and 11 bases lay outside the gene matches. This CDR3 reads CASSLASSGRMGETQYF. CDR3 in DNA: TGCGCCAGCAGCTTGGCAAGTAGCGGGAGAATGGGCGAGACCCAGTACTTC.

This chain links TRBV4-2 with TRBJ1-5; D is unclear. The V end lost 8 bases, the J end lost 0 bases, and 26 bases lay between the germline ends. Germline values: CDR1 LGHNA, CDR2 YNFKEQ. CDR3 length: 19 amino acids. CDR3 protein: CASGRVRPRSHYSNQPQHF. The DNA of the CDR3 is TGTGCCAGCGGGCGCGTAAGGCCTCGATCGCATTATAGCAATCAGCCCCAGCATTTT.

The gene calls are TRBV5-6 and TRBJ1-1; D not certain. The CDR3 spans 13 residues. Trimming left V 1 base short and J 3 bases short, with 7 bases between. Germline CDR1 reads SGHDT; CDR2 reads YYEEEE. The CDR3 here is CASSLKSYTEAFF. Written as DNA, the CDR3 is TGTGCCAGCAGCTTGAAGTCGTACACTGAAGCTTTCTTT.